The rows below give T cell receptor beta chains drawn from one sample of a study of blood T cell repertoires in COVID-19. Method: immunoSEQ multiplex PCR; TCRdb's copy keeps in-frame clones and lacks some. The data show tens of thousands of clones, 65% to 90% seen once. Sequencing was performed on peripheral blood. Source of these receptors: a man older than 75 with acute or convalescent COVID-19. The CDR3 runs from the conserved cysteine through the conserved F or W. D genes are given only for firm matches. Size is stated for part of the rows, as once, few or many counts, or as a class when the clone is expanded.

clone size: once
D gene: NA
J gene: TRBJ2-7
V gene: TRBV11-2
CDR3 protein: CASSLTHEQYF
CDR3 DNA: TGTGCCAGCAGCCTTACACACGAGCAGTACTTC

clone size: NA
D gene: TRBD1
J gene: TRBJ2-7
V gene: TRBV9
CDR3 protein: CASSVGGQGTSYEQYF
CDR3 DNA: TGTGCCAGCAGCGTAGGGGGACAGGGCACTAGTTACGAGCAGTACTTC

clone size: NA
D gene: NA
J gene: TRBJ2-3
V gene: TRBV29-1
CDR3 protein: CSVDVGGKDTQYF
CDR3 DNA: TGCAGCGTTGATGTGGGAGGCAAAGATACGCAGTATTTT

clone size: few
D gene: TRBD1
J gene: TRBJ1-5
V gene: TRBV18
CDR3 protein: CASSPNIGQGGQPQHF
CDR3 DNA: TGTGCCAGCTCACCAAATATAGGACAGGGCGGGCAGCCCCAGCATTTT

clone size: NA
D gene: TRBD1
J gene: TRBJ2-7
V gene: TRBV11-2
CDR3 protein: CASSSNPYLRGLREQYF
CDR3 DNA: TGTGCCAGCAGCTCGAACCCCTATCTCAGGGGGCTGAGAGAGCAGTACTTC

clone size: NA
D gene: NA
J gene: TRBJ1-1
V gene: TRBV21-1
CDR3 protein: CASSKVTPEVNTEAFF
CDR3 DNA: TGTGCCAGCAGCAAAGTCACCCCTGAGGTGAACACTGAAGCTTTCTTT

clone size: NA
D gene: NA
J gene: TRBJ2-7
V gene: TRBV6-6
CDR3 protein: CASGAGRGTYEQYF
CDR3 DNA: TGTGCCAGCGGCGCTGGCAGGGGCACCTACGAGCAGTACTTC

clone size: NA
D gene: NA
J gene: TRBJ1-2
V gene: TRBV3-1/TRBV3-2
CDR3 protein: CASSLLDSLESTF
CDR3 DNA: TGTGCCAGCAGCCTGTTGGACAGCCTTGAGTCCACCTTC

clone size: NA
D gene: TRBD1
J gene: TRBJ2-7
V gene: TRBV18
CDR3 protein: CASSPLERGRLNEQYF
CDR3 DNA: TGTGCCAGCTCACCTCTTGAAAGGGGGCGCCTGAACGAGCAGTACTTC

clone size: NA
D gene: NA
J gene: TRBJ1-4
V gene: TRBV27
CDR3 protein: CASGPTNEKLFF
CDR3 DNA: TGTGCCAGCGGCCCAACTAATGAAAAACTGTTTTTT

clone size: NA
D gene: TRBD2
J gene: TRBJ2-7
V gene: TRBV29-1
CDR3 protein: CSVGPTSGIYEQYF
CDR3 DNA: TGCAGCGTTGGCCCGACTAGCGGGATTTACGAGCAGTACTTC

clone size: NA
D gene: NA
J gene: TRBJ2-7
V gene: TRBV28
CDR3 protein: CASSLLPYEQYF
CDR3 DNA: TGTGCCAGCAGTTTACTTCCCTACGAGCAGTACTTC

clone size: NA
D gene: NA
J gene: TRBJ2-2
V gene: TRBV11-2
CDR3 protein: CASSFETGGELFF
CDR3 DNA: TGTGCCAGCAGCTTCGAAACCGGCGGGGAGCTGTTTTTT

clone size: NA
D gene: NA
J gene: TRBJ1-1
V gene: TRBV21-1
CDR3 protein: CASSKGYRGLNTEAFF
CDR3 DNA: TGTGCCAGCAGCAAAGGTTACAGGGGGCTGAACACTGAAGCTTTCTTT

clone size: NA
D gene: NA
J gene: TRBJ1-5
V gene: TRBV4-1
CDR3 protein: CASSQDREIMPQHF
CDR3 DNA: TGCGCCAGCAGCCAAGATAGGGAGATCATGCCCCAGCATTTT

clone size: NA
D gene: TRBD2
J gene: TRBJ2-5
V gene: TRBV11-2
CDR3 protein: CASSLTSGRRTQYF
CDR3 DNA: TGTGCCAGCAGTCTGACTAGCGGGAGGAGGACCCAGTACTTC

clone size: NA
D gene: TRBD1
J gene: TRBJ1-5
V gene: TRBV19
CDR3 protein: CASSPGRDRDQPQHF
CDR3 DNA: TGTGCCAGTAGTCCCGGCAGAGACAGGGATCAGCCCCAGCATTTT

clone size: NA
D gene: NA
J gene: TRBJ1-1
V gene: TRBV5-1
CDR3 protein: CASSLGGGRDTEAFF
CDR3 DNA: TGCGCCAGCAGCTTGGGCGGGGGACGGGACACTGAAGCTTTCTTT

clone size: NA
D gene: TRBD1
J gene: TRBJ1-1
V gene: TRBV12-3/TRBV12-4
CDR3 protein: CAIRGGVNTEAFF
CDR3 DNA: TGTGCCATCAGGGGGGGAGTGAACACTGAAGCTTTCTTT

clone size: NA
D gene: NA
J gene: TRBJ1-6
V gene: TRBV7-2
CDR3 protein: CASSSRSAASRGSPLHF
CDR3 DNA: TGTGCCAGCAGCTCCCGGTCAGCCGCCTCAAGAGGTTCACCCCTCCACTTT

clone size: once
D gene: TRBD2
J gene: TRBJ2-7
V gene: TRBV7-2
CDR3 protein: CASSQLRAGVAYEQYF
CDR3 DNA: TGTGCCAGCAGCCAGCTGCGAGCGGGAGTTGCCTACGAGCAGTACTTC

clone size: NA
D gene: TRBD1
J gene: TRBJ2-7
V gene: TRBV7-3
CDR3 protein: CASSSGQGPYEQYF
CDR3 DNA: TGTGCCAGCAGCTCCGGACAGGGACCCTACGAGCAGTACTTC

clone size: NA
D gene: NA
J gene: TRBJ2-7
V gene: TRBV6-5
CDR3 protein: CASITDPWSSYEQYF
CDR3 DNA: TGTGCCAGCATAACTGACCCCTGGAGCTCCTACGAGCAGTACTTC

clone size: NA
D gene: NA
J gene: TRBJ2-1
V gene: TRBV6-1
CDR3 protein: CASSERQGNEQFF
CDR3 DNA: TGTGCCAGCAGTGAAAGGCAGGGTAATGAGCAGTTCTTC

clone size: NA
D gene: TRBD1
J gene: TRBJ2-6
V gene: TRBV2
CDR3 protein: CASGSDRATNVLTF
CDR3 DNA: TGTGCCAGCGGATCCGACAGGGCTACCAACGTCCTGACTTTC

clone size: once
D gene: TRBD2
J gene: TRBJ2-5
V gene: TRBV18
CDR3 protein: CASSRSGLAEETQYF
CDR3 DNA: TGTGCCAGCTCACGATCGGGACTAGCGGAAGAGACCCAGTACTTC

clone size: NA
D gene: TRBD1
J gene: TRBJ2-5
V gene: TRBV5-1
CDR3 protein: CASSLGSGGEETQYF
CDR3 DNA: TGCGCCAGCAGCTTGGGTTCAGGGGGCGAAGAGACCCAGTACTTC

clone size: NA
D gene: NA
J gene: TRBJ1-2
V gene: TRBV5-4
CDR3 protein: CASSQRDSRGYTF
CDR3 DNA: TGTGCCAGCAGCCAACGGGATTCAAGGGGCTACACCTTC

clone size: NA
D gene: TRBD2
J gene: TRBJ2-1
V gene: TRBV7-6
CDR3 protein: CASSSGSAGFYNEQFF
CDR3 DNA: TGTGCCAGCAGTTCTGGTTCAGCGGGATTCTACAATGAGCAGTTCTTC

clone size: NA
D gene: TRBD1
J gene: TRBJ2-1
V gene: TRBV28
CDR3 protein: CASSPFGTVSYNEQFF
CDR3 DNA: TGTGCCAGCAGTCCCTTCGGGACAGTCTCCTACAATGAGCAGTTCTTC

clone size: once
D gene: NA
J gene: TRBJ1-1
V gene: TRBV7-6
CDR3 protein: CASSLLATGLMNTEAFF
CDR3 DNA: TGTGCCAGCAGCCTCCTGGCAACAGGGCTCATGAACACTGAAGCTTTCTTT

clone size: NA
D gene: TRBD1
J gene: TRBJ2-7
V gene: TRBV2
CDR3 protein: CASTGTGGRNEQYF
CDR3 DNA: TGTGCCAGCACCGGGACAGGGGGCCGGAACGAGCAGTACTTC

clone size: NA
D gene: NA
J gene: TRBJ2-1
V gene: TRBV20-1
CDR3 protein: CSAYSPNEQFF
CDR3 DNA: TGCAGTGCCTATTCACCCAATGAGCAGTTCTTC

clone size: NA
D gene: TRBD2
J gene: TRBJ2-5
V gene: TRBV5-1
CDR3 protein: CASSLGAGEETQYF
CDR3 DNA: TGCGCCAGCAGCTTGGGGGCGGGAGAGGAGACCCAGTACTTC

clone size: few
D gene: NA
J gene: TRBJ2-5
V gene: TRBV18
CDR3 protein: CASSPNQETQYF
CDR3 DNA: TGTGCCAGCTCACCCAATCAAGAGACCCAGTACTTC

clone size: NA
D gene: TRBD2
J gene: TRBJ2-7
V gene: TRBV27
CDR3 protein: CASSPDWAGVLEQYF
CDR3 DNA: TGTGCCAGCAGTCCCGACTGGGCGGGAGTACTCGAGCAGTACTTC